Below, one T cell receptor beta chain is given with its context. No cognate antigen has been identified for it. No quality values exist for individual bases; no much larger clone is one base distant. This entry comes from a study of shared clonotypes between healthy human individuals (dated by TCRdb to 2020 to 2021). Background on the whole study: The cohort comprised two women and a few men aged 18 to 49 years. Leukapheresis yielded between about 0.94 and 9.5 billion PBMCs per donor. To increase sequencing depth and limit assay-specific biases, different laboratories used diverse techniques to prepare libraries and sequence TCR repertoires. Blood TCR repertoires of roughly five healthy adults were deeply sequenced to estimate repertoire size and the extent of clonotype sharing between individuals. For each donor, three plates each were used for CD4 naive and CD4 memory, two plates were used for CD8 naive, and one plate was used for CD8 memory. Findings and caveats that apply to the study as a whole: Roughly 5% of naive CD4, 3.5% of naive CD8, approximately 2% of memory CD4, and approximately 0.4% of memory CD8 clonotypes were shared across several donors. Sampling was restricted to blood, and TCR repertoires in tissues likely differ from the TCR repertoires found in blood. Larger estimated clonotype richness was generally found for naive subsets than for memory subsets. Pairwise subsampling indicated that sequencing depth was expected to affect the degree of clonotype sharing among donors. The genetic and exposure-history diversity represented was limited by the small number of donors. Compared with non-shared clonotypes, the clonotypes found in all four sorted-subset donors had higher generation probabilities. Rarefaction of sorted-subset datasets indicated incomplete sequencing despite the large sequencing depth.

V sheds 3 bases and J sheds 2 bases, leaving 12 bases between their ends. Based on the germline V gene, the CDR1 and CDR2 sequences are MDHEN and SYDVKM. From the cysteine up to the phenylalanine, the CDR3 has a length of 15 residues. Left in the record is the CDR3 DNA by itself, 45 bases read in frame from the first base. TCR CDR3 regions were amplified from genomic DNA by multiplex PCR using the deep immunoSEQ assay. Extracted genomic DNA from each cell subset was distributed evenly across all wells of several immunoSEQ 96-well plates, and each plate was treated as a replicate. For sorted subsets, around 0.2 ug of genomic DNA, equivalent to some 30,000 T cell genomes, went into each replicate PCR. The purified libraries were quantified using a Qubit 3.0 fluorometer, sized with a Bioanalyzer 2100, and then quantified again using the KAPA Library Quantification kit. Every immunoSEQ 96-well plate was sequenced on a separate single-read 150-cycle Illumina NextSeq 550 flow cell. The authors processed their data as follows. Because only junctional sequences without quality scores were contained in the immunoSEQ output, filtering matching that applied to full-length reads could not be performed. To assign V/J genes and CDR3, sequences were annotated using PyIR, a Python wrapper for IgBLAST v1.9, with IMGT germline references. Reads with weak V/J assignments (E-value above 1e-6), missing CDR3, stop codons, out-of-frame junctions, or ambiguous translated residues were removed. V3J clonotypes were defined by identical inferred V gene, J gene, and CDR3 amino acid sequence. The percentage overlap between two repertoires was calculated by dividing the number of shared unique clonotypes by the size of the smaller repertoire. RTK rarefaction, the Chao1 estimator, and Recon v2.1 estimates of unobserved clonotypes were used to assess repertoire richness. For all TCRbeta clonotypes obtained by the gDNA method from a handful of donors, generation probabilities were computed with OLGA. In TCRdb, the immuneACCESS table is reduced to in-frame sequences with V and J assigned. These tables do not hold every clone; where another copy was compared, an unresolved V gene accounts for under half, and the others remain unexplained. V, J and clone size derive from that table, while D and trimming were established from the DNA sequence. Recorded for this sample are roughly 500,000 clones; roughly 95% of them occurred a single time. Approximately 0.067% of the sample lies in the top ten.

Donors were healthy HIV-negative adults with no recently reported acute infections or vaccinations. Only Caucasian adults living in Nashville, Tennessee, USA were represented among the donors. CD4+ T cells were enriched by magnetic negative selection; naive cells were then positively selected on CD45RA, and the negative fraction formed the memory subset. After blood collection by leukapheresis, PBMCs were isolated using Ficoll-Histopaque density gradient centrifugation and then cryopreserved in the vapor phase of liquid nitrogen. Purity and quantity of every magnetically sorted T cell population were checked by analytical flow cytometry. From each sorted fraction, genomic DNA was isolated and quantified by UV absorbance on a Nanodrop 2000c.

This sequence originates from a woman aged 30 to 39 in good health. The receptor chain draws on TRBV28 and TRBJ2-3, with no confidently assigned D gene. The sequencing input was naive CD4+ T cells sorted from blood. According to the study, the label for this sample's cell subset or site signals: CD45RA+ positively selected. The nucleotide sequence reads TGTGCCAGCAGTTTTGGGCTGACAACCACAGATACGCAGTATTTT. Its coded protein is CASSFGLTTTDTQYF.